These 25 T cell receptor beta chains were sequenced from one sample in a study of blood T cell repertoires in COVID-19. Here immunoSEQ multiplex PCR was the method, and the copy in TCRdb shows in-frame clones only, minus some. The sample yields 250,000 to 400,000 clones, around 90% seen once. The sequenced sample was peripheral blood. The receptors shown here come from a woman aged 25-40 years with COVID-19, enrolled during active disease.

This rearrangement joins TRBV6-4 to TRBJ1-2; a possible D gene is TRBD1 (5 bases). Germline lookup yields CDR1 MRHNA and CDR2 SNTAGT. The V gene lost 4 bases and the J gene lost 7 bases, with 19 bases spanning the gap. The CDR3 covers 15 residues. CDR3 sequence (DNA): TGTGCCAGCAGTGGCGGGACCGATGGAGGTGGTGGCTACACCTTC. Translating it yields CASSGGTDGGGGYTF.

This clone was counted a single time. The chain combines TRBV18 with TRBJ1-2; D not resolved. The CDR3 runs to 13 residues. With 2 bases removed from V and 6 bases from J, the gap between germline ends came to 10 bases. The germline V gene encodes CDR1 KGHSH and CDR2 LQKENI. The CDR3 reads CASSPNQSDGYTF. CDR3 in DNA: TGTGCCAGCTCACCAAATCAGTCAGATGGCTACACCTTC.

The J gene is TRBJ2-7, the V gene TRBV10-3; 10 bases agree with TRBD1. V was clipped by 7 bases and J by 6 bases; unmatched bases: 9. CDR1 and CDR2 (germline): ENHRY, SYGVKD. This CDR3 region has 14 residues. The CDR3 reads CAIMRGTGDFEQYF. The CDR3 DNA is TGTGCCATCATGAGGGGGACAGGGGATTTCGAGCAGTACTTC.

Here the CDR3 DNA reads TGTGCCAGCAGTTTGTTGTCGGGCTATGGCTACACCTTC. As protein: CASSLLSGYGYTF. The chain is built from TRBV12-3 or TRBV12-4 and TRBJ1-2; no definite D call. The CDR3 has 13 residues. V was trimmed by 3 bases and J by 4 bases, leaving 9 bases between them.

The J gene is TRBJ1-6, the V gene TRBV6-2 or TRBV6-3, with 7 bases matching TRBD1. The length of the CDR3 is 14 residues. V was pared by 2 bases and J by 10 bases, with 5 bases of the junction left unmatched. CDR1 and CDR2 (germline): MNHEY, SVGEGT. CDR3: CASSYDREASPLHF. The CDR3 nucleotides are TGTGCCAGCAGTTACGACAGGGAAGCATCACCCCTCCACTTT.

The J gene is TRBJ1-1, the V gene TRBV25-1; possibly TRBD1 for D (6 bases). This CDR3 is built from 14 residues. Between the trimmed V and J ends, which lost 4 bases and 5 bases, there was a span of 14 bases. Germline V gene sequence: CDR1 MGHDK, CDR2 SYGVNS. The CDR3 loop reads CASSATGSGTEAFF. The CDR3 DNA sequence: TGTGCCAGCAGTGCAACAGGGTCGGGAACTGAAGCTTTCTTT.

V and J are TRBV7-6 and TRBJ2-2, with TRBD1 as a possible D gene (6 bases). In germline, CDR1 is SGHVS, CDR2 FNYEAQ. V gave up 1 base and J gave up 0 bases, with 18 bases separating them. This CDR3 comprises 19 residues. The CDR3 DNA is TGTGCCAGCAGCTTAGTGCGGGTCAGGTCAGGGGCGAACACCGGGGAGCTGTTTTTT. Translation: CASSLVRVRSGANTGELFF.

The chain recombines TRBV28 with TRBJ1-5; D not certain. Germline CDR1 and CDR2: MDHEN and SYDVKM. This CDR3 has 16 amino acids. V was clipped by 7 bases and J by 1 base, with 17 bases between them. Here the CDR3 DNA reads TGTGCCAGCACGTACTCTCGCCCCGGGAGCAATCAGCCCCAGCATTTT. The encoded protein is CASTYSRPGSNQPQHF.

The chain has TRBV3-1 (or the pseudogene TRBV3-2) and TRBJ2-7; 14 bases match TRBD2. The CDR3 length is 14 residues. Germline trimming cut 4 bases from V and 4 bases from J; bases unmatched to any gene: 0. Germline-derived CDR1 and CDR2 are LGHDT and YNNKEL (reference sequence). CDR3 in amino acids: CASSRTSGRYEQYF. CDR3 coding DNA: TGTGCCAGCAGCCGGACTAGCGGGAGGTACGAGCAGTACTTC.

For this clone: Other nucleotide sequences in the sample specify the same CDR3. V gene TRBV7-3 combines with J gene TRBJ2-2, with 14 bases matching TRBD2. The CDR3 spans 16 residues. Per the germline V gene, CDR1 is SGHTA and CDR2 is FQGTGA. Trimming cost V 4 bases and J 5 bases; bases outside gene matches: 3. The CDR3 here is CASSSGLAGGTGELFF. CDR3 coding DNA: TGTGCCAGCAGCTCTGGACTAGCGGGAGGAACCGGGGAGCTGTTTTTT.

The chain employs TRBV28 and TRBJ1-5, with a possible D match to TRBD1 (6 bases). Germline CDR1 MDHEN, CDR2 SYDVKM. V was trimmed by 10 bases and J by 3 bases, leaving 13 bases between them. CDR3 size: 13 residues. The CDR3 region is CATEGTSNQPQHF. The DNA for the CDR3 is TGTGCCACCGAGGGGACATCCAATCAGCCCCAGCATTTT.

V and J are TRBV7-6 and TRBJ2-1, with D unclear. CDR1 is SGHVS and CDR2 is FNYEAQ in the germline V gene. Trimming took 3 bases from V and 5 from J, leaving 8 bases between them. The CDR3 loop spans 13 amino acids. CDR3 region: CASSFAVHNEQFF. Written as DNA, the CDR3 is TGTGCCAGCAGCTTTGCGGTCCACAATGAGCAGTTCTTC.

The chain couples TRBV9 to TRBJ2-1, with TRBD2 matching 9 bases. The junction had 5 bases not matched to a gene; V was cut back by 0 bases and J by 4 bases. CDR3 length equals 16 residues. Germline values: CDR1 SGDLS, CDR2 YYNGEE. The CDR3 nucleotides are TGTGCCAGCAGCGTAGGGGCGGGAGGGGGATACAATGAGCAGTTCTTC. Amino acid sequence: CASSVGAGGGYNEQFF.

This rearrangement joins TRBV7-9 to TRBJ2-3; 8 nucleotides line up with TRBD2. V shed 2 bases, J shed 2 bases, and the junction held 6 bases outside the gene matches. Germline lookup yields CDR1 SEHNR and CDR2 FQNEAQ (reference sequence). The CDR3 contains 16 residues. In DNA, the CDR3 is TGTGCCAGCAGCTTAAACTCAGCGGGGGTCACAGATACGCAGTATTTT. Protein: CASSLNSAGVTDTQYF.

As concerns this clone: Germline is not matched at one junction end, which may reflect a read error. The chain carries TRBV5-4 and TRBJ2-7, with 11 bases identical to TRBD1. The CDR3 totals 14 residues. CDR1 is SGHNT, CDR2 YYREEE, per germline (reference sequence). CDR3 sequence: CASSLDRGLNEQYF. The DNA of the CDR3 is TGTGCCAGCAGTTTGGACAGGGGGCTTAACGAGCAGTACTTC. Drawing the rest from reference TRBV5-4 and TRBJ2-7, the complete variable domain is ETGVTQSPTHLIKTRGQQVTLRCSSQSGHNTVSWYQQALGQGPQFIFQYYREEENGRGNFPPRFSGLQFPNYSSELNVNALELDDSALYLCASSLDRGLNEQYFGPGTRLTVT.

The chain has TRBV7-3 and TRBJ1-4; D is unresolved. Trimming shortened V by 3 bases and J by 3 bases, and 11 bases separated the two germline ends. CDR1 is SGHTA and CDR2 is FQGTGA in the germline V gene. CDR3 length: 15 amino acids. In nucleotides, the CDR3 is TGTGCCAGCAGCTTGTTGGAGAAGGCTAATGAAAAACTGTTTTTT. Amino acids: CASSLLEKANEKLFF. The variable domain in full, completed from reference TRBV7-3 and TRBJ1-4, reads GAGVSQTPSNKVTEKGKYVELRCDPISGHTALYWYRQSLGQGPEFLIYFQGTGAADDSGLPNDRFFAVRPEGSVSTLKIQRTERGDSAVYLCASSLLEKANEKLFFGSGTQLSVL.

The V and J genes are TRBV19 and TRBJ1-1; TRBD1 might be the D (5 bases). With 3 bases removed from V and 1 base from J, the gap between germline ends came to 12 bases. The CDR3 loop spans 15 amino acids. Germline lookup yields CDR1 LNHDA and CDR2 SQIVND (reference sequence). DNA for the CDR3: TGTGCCAGTAGTATGGGACTACTCGCGAACACTGAAGCTTTCTTT. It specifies CASSMGLLANTEAFF.

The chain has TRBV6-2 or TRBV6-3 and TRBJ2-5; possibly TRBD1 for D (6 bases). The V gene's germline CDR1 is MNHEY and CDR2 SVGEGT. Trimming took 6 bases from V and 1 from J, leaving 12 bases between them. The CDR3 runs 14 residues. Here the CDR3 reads CASSGTNLQETQYF. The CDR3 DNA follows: TGTGCCAGCAGCGGGACAAACCTCCAAGAGACCCAGTACTTC.

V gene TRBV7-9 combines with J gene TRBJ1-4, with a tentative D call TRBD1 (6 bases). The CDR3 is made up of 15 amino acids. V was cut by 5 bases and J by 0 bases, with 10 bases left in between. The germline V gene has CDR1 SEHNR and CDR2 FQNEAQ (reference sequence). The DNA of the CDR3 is TGTGCCAGCAGCAAAGGACAGACAACTAATGAAAAACTGTTTTTT. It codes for CASSKGQTTNEKLFF. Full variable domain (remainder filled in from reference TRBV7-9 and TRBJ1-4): DTGVSQNPRHKITKRGQNVTFRCDPISEHNRLYWYRQTLGQGPEFLTYFQNEAQLEKSRLLSDRFSAERPKGSFSTLEIQRTEQGDSAMYLCASSKGQTTNEKLFFGSGTQLSVL.

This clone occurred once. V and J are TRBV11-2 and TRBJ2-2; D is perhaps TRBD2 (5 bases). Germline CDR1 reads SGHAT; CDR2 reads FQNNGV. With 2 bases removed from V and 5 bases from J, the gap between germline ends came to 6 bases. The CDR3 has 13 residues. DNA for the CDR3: TGTGCCAGCAGCTTATCGGGGACCGGGGAGCTGTTTTTT. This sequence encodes CASSLSGTGELFF. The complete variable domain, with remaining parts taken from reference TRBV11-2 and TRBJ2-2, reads EAGVAQSPRYKIIEKRQSVAFWCNPISGHATLYWYQQILGQGPKLLIQFQNNGVVDDSQLPKDRFSAERLKGVDSTLKIQPAKLEDSAVYLCASSLSGTGELFFGEGSRLTVL.

Here the CDR3 reads CASPQRDYGYTF. The CDR3 coding sequence is TGTGCAAGCCCTCAGAGGGACTATGGCTACACCTTC. V and J are TRBV12-2 and TRBJ1-2. TRBV12-2 is reported as a pseudogene. The CDR3 has 12 residues.

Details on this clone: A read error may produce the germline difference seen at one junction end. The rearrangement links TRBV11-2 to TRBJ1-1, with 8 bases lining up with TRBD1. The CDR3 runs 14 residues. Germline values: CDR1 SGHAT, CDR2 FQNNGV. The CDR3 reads CASSVDRGSTEAFF. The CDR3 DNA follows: TGTGCCAGCAGCGTAGACAGGGGTTCCACTGAAGCTTTCTTT.

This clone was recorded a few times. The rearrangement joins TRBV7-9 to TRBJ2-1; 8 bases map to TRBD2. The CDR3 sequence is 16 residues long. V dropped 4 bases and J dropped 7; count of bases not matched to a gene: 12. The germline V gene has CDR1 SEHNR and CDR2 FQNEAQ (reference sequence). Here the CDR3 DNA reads TGTGCCAGCAGCTCTCAACCGGGACTAGGTACAAATGAGCAGTTCTTC. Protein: CASSSQPGLGTNEQFF.

Here the CDR3 DNA reads TGTGCCAGCAGCTTAATTACTAGCGGTGGTACGCAGTATTTT. It translates to CASSLITSGGTQYF. The chain has TRBV11-2 and TRBJ2-3, with 8 bases fitting TRBD2. J lost 8 bases, V lost 2 bases, and 6 bases had no gene match. The CDR3 runs to 14 residues. Germline V gene lookup returns CDR1 SGHAT and CDR2 FQNNGV.

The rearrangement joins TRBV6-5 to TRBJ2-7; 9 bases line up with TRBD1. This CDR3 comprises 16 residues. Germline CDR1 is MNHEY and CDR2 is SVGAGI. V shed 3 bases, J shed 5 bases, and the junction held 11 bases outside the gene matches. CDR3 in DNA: TGTGCCAGCAGTTATCAATCCGGGACAGGGTACGACGAGCAGTACTTC. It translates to CASSYQSGTGYDEQYF.